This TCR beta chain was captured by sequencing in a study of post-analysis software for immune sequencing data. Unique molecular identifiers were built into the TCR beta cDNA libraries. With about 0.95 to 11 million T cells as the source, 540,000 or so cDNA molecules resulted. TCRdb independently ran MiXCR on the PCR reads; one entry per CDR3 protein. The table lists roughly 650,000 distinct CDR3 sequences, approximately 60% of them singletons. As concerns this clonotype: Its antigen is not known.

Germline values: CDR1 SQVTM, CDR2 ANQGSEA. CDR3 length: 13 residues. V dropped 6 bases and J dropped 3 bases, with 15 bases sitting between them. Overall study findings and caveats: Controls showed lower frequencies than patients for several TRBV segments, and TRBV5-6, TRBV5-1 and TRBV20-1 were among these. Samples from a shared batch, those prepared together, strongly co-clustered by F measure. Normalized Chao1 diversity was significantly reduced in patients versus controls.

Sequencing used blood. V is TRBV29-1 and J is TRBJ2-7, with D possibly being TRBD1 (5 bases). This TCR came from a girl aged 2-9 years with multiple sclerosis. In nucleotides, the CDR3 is TGCAGCGTCCTCCAGGGCCCCGACTACGAGCAGTACTTC. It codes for CSVLQGPDYEQYF.